This T cell receptor beta chain was obtained from a study of blood T cell repertoires in COVID-19. Study at large: Collection of acute and convalescent COVID-19 samples took place in the United States, Italy and Spain. PBMCs, B-cell-depleted T cells, or T cells were the source of the cDNA or gDNA that made up the material.

In the original processing: Reference gene primer amplification yielded estimated nucleated cell counts. Profiled with immunoSEQ multiplex PCR; TCRdb holds only in-frame clones, not every one. The V and J calls and clone size are taken from that table; D and trimming were inferred from the DNA. The repertoire includes some 45,000 clones, nearly 85% of them detected once, and under 8.5% sits in the top ten. Germline V gene lookup returns CDR1 SGHRS and CDR2 YFSETQ. This CDR3 is built from 13 residues. Trimming stripped 3 bases from V and 6 bases from J, with 12 bases between. Sequencing input: peripheral blood. The rearrangement links TRBV5-1 to TRBJ1-1; D gene unclear. The receptor's source is an older man in a cohort sampled during active COVID-19. The CDR3 is CASSYVVAAEAFF. CDR3 nucleotide sequence: TGCGCCAGCAGCTATGTTGTTGCGGCTGAAGCTTTCTTT.